A single T cell receptor (beta chain) is shown here with its context. The source of the sample is a study of blood T cell repertoires in COVID-19. About the research overall: Both acute and convalescent COVID-19 samples were obtained from the United States, Italy and Spain. From T cells, B-cell-depleted T cells, or PBMCs came the material, which was cDNA or gDNA.

Germline values: CDR1 MNHEY, CDR2 SVGAGI. This CDR3 has 13 amino acids. V lost 8 bases and J lost 6; bases outside the gene matches: 5. How the authors handled the data: The assay estimated nucleated cells by amplifying reference gene primers. The table came from immunoSEQ multiplex PCR; TCRdb's copy has only in-frame clones and leaves some out. For V, J and clone size, that table is used; D and trimming come from the DNA. The top ten clones hold approximately 0.5% of a sample with around 170,000 clones, more than 90% of them seen once. V and J are TRBV6-5 and TRBJ2-2, with 8 nucleotides matching TRBD1. The TCR comes from a man between 50 and 59 years old with acute or convalescent COVID-19. The material sequenced was peripheral blood. CDR3 region: CASGQGAAGELFF. The CDR3, as DNA: TGTGCCAGCGGGCAGGGGGCAGCCGGGGAGCTGTTTTTT.